These 19 T cell receptor beta chains originate from one sample sequenced in a study of cytomegalovirus exposure and HLA in healthy donors. The PCR made use of 60 Vbeta and 13 Jbeta primers. Here immunoSEQ multiplex PCR was the method, and the copy in TCRdb shows in-frame clones only, minus some. Of 70,000 or so clones in the sample, around 82% were seen once. The sample comprised PBMCs. These receptors were obtained from a man younger than 35 in good health and CMV-seropositive.

V usage is TRBV6-5 and J usage is TRBJ2-3; TRBD2 might be the D (6 bases). The CDR3 has 14 residues. Germline CDR1 MNHEY, CDR2 SVGAGI. Trimming stripped 7 bases from V and 0 bases from J, with 11 bases between. The CDR3 bases are TGTGCCAGCAAGACGGGAGCCAGCACAGATACGCAGTATTTT. Amino acids: CASKTGASTDTQYF.

The chain couples TRBV4-1 to TRBJ1-3; 7 bases are a match to TRBD1. The length of the CDR3 is 19 residues. V was clipped by 4 bases and J by 0 bases; unmatched bases: 15. Germline CDR1 and CDR2: MGHRA and YSYEKL. The CDR3 region is CASSRAKSGTADSGNTIYF. As DNA, the CDR3 is TGCGCCAGCAGCCGAGCAAAATCCGGGACAGCCGACTCTGGAAACACCATATATTTT.

The J gene is TRBJ1-5, the V gene TRBV30; D might be TRBD1 (5 bases). This CDR3 spans 13 amino acids. Between the trimmed V and J ends, which lost 0 bases and 8 bases, there was a span of 11 bases. Germline CDR1 reads GTSNPN; CDR2 reads SVGIG (reference sequence). The CDR3 DNA is TGTGCCTGGAGTGTAGGGTTAGGGGAGCCCCAGCATTTT. Protein product: CAWSVGLGEPQHF.

The chain uses TRBV6-5 and TRBJ2-4, with 8 bases fitting TRBD1. The germline V gene encodes CDR1 MNHEY and CDR2 SVGAGI. The junction had 5 bases not matched to a gene; V was cut back by 2 bases and J by 8 bases. The CDR3 runs 14 residues. CDR3 coding DNA: TGTGCCAGCAGTTACGCGCAGGGGGCAGACATTCAGTACTTC. Protein: CASSYAQGADIQYF.

This clone was recorded once. The rearrangement links TRBV4-1 to TRBJ1-1; the D gene is possibly TRBD1 (5 bases). Germline CDR1 is MGHRA and CDR2 is YSYEKL. The V and J ends lost 4 bases and 1 base respectively, with 19 bases between them. CDR3 length: 17 amino acids. DNA of the CDR3: TGCGCCAGCAGCCGGAACCTCGGGTCGGGGGGGAACACTGAAGCTTTCTTT. As protein: CASSRNLGSGGNTEAFF.

This sequence joins TRBV6-4 and TRBJ2-1, with 14 bases identical to TRBD2. This CDR3 contains 16 residues. Germline V lookup: CDR1 MRHNA, CDR2 SNTAGT. V shed 3 bases, J shed 7 bases, and the junction held 5 bases outside the gene matches. Written as DNA, the CDR3 is TGTGCCAGCAGTGATTCAAGGACTAGCGGGGGGAATGAGCAGTTCTTC. Protein product: CASSDSRTSGGNEQFF.

The chain has TRBV6-5 and TRBJ1-1, with D uncertain. This CDR3 comprises 13 residues. Germline values: CDR1 MNHEY, CDR2 SVGAGI. V lost 0 bases to trimming and J lost 7 bases, with 9 bases between them. The CDR3 DNA reads as TGTGCCAGCAGTTACTCGATGGCTGGTGAAGCTTTCTTT. This translates into CASSYSMAGEAFF.

The DNA for the CDR3 is TGTGCCAGCCCCCAGACAGAAGCTTTCTTT. Amino acids: CASPQTEAFF. This chain joins TRBV27 and TRBJ1-1, with unresolved D. The CDR3 contains 10 residues. CDR1 and CDR2 (germline): MNHEY, SMNVEV (reference sequence). Trimming cost V 8 bases and J 8 bases, with 9 bases left between them.

The chain uses TRBV29-1 and TRBJ2-7; 9 nucleotides align to TRBD2. V shed 7 bases, J shed 5 bases, and the junction held 9 bases outside the gene matches. CDR1 and CDR2 from the germline V gene are SQVTM and ANQGSEA. There are 13 residues in the CDR3. The DNA for the CDR3 is TGCAGCGCCGAAACGGGACTAGCCGACGAGCAGTACTTC. This sequence encodes CSAETGLADEQYF.

The chain carries TRBV10-1 and TRBJ1-5, with D tentatively TRBD1 (5 bases). Trimming removed 10 bases at V and 0 bases at J, with 22 bases between. CDR1 is WNHNN and CDR2 is SYGVQD in the germline V gene (reference sequence). CDR3 size: 17 residues. In DNA, the CDR3 is TGCGCCACGCGGGGGGGGACGGCGGAATATAGCAATCAGCCCCAGCATTTT. Amino acids: CATRGGTAEYSNQPQHF.

This clone was seen many times. V is TRBV6-4 and J is TRBJ2-6; D may be TRBD1 (6 bases). Germline V gene lookup returns CDR1 MRHNA and CDR2 SNTAGT. CDR3 length equals 15 residues. The germline V and J ends were trimmed by 2 bases and 3 bases, with 8 bases remaining between them. In DNA form, the CDR3 reads TGTGCCAGCAGTGACGGGGGCGTTGGGGCCAACGTCCTGACTTTC. Its protein is CASSDGGVGANVLTF.

The CDR3 coding sequence is TGTGCCAGCAGCCGCAGACAGGGGGAAAAAGAGACCCAGTACTTC. Protein sequence: CASSRRQGEKETQYF. The V gene is TRBV21-1, the J gene TRBJ2-5; TRBD1 is the table's D call and was not checked against the DNA. TRBV21-1 is assigned pseudogene status. The CDR3 spans 15 residues.

This clone was recorded only once. The chain uses TRBV28 and TRBJ1-5; TRBD1 might be the D (6 bases). Trimming left V 1 base short and J 1 base short, with 8 bases between. There are 15 residues in the CDR3. CDR1 MDHEN and CDR2 SYDVKM come from the germline V gene. The CDR3 sequence is CASSLSGVSNQPQHF. In nucleotides, the CDR3 is TGTGCCAGCAGTTTATCAGGGGTCAGCAATCAGCCCCAGCATTTT.

This chain joins TRBV7-2 and TRBJ2-1; tentative D call: TRBD1 (5 bases). Trimming left V 0 bases short and J 3 bases short, with 9 bases between. Germline values: CDR1 SGHTA, CDR2 FQGNSA. CDR3 length equals 15 residues. CDR3 amino acids: CASSLAQGGYNEQFF. In DNA form, the CDR3 reads TGTGCCAGCAGCTTAGCCCAGGGTGGCTACAATGAGCAGTTCTTC.

This chain connects TRBV2 to TRBJ2-5, with D perhaps matching TRBD2 (5 bases). This CDR3 is 12 amino acids long. The germline CDR1 and CDR2 sequences are SNHLY and FYNNEI. V shed 6 bases and J shed 4 bases, with 9 bases lying between them. The CDR3 region has the DNA TGTGCCAGCAGGGTCGAGGGAGAGACCCAGTACTTC. It specifies CASRVEGETQYF.

CDR3 bases: TGTGCCAGCAGGACCCCGACAGGGGGAAATTCACCCCTCCACTTT. Residues: CASRTPTGGNSPLHF. The chain uses TRBV6-5 and TRBJ1-6; 9 nucleotides match TRBD1. The length of the CDR3 is 15 residues. The V and J ends lost 6 bases and 7 bases, in that order; junction bases with no gene match: 7. CDR1 is MNHEY and CDR2 is SVGAGI in the germline V gene.

This clone turned up a few times. The chain couples TRBV28 to TRBJ1-1; D gene uncertain. The CDR3 loop spans 15 amino acids. Trimming shortened V by 5 bases and J by 1 base, and 14 bases separated the two germline ends. CDR1 and CDR2 from the germline V gene are MDHEN and SYDVKM. CDR3 amino acids: CASSLSTFQNTEAFF. The CDR3 region has the DNA TGTGCCAGCAGTCTCTCGACATTCCAGAACACTGAAGCTTTCTTT.

The chain has TRBV4-1 and TRBJ1-1; no definite D call. V was cut by 3 bases and J by 0 bases, with 8 bases left in between. The CDR3 extends over 14 amino acids. CDR1 MGHRA and CDR2 YSYEKL come from the germline V gene. The CDR3 loop reads CASSHGEMNTEAFF. The CDR3 region has the DNA TGCGCCAGCAGCCACGGTGAGATGAACACTGAAGCTTTCTTT.

This clone was seen more than once but under ten times. The gene calls are TRBV5-6 and TRBJ2-2, with 7 bases that match TRBD2. V lost 0 bases, J lost 4 bases, and 3 bases stayed unmatched. The CDR3 is 15 amino acids. Germline V gene data show CDR1 as SGHDT and CDR2 as YYEEEE. CDR3 sequence: CASSLVGGVTGELFF. In DNA, the CDR3 is TGTGCCAGCAGCTTGGTGGGGGGGGTCACCGGGGAGCTGTTTTTT.